Here is one T cell receptor beta chain with its context. No cognate antigen has been identified for it. Per-base qualities were not stored, and no clone one base away is much larger. Patients with autoimmune disease history or receiving systemic immunosuppression were excluded from the trial. In every dose cohort, peripheral blood was drawn for TCR sequencing at baseline, cycle 4 day 1, and cycle 7 day 1. The samples were taken from a phase I, first-in-human, multicenter, open-label dose-escalation trial of ivuxolimab. The trial enrolled adults with locally advanced or metastatic head and neck squamous cell, hepatocellular, melanoma or renal cell carcinoma. Before TCR sequencing, CD4+ T cells and CD8+ T cells from peripheral blood were sorted into separate populations. The data belong to a study of OX40 agonist ivuxolimab in advanced cancers. In terms of the full investigation: The costimulatory receptor OX40 (CD134) was targeted by ivuxolimab, a fully human IgG2 agonistic monoclonal antibody. Three dose-escalation patients achieved partial responses, one with hepatocellular carcinoma and two with cutaneous melanoma. The paper reports the monotherapy dose-escalation portion (N = 52 patients) of the phase I ivuxolimab trial. In the dose-escalation cohort, 65% to 85% of patients were male, and the mean age was 60 years with a range of roughly 20 to 85. Of the approximately 50 dose-escalation patients, hepatocellular carcinoma was present in around 20, melanoma in approximately 15, renal cell carcinoma in 9 and head and neck cancer in 9. Peripheral TCRbeta sequencing was intended to test whether TCR sequence diversity was altered and clonal T-cell expansion was caused by ivuxolimab. Patients were allowed to have had prior anti-PD-1, anti-PD-L1 or anti-CTLA-4 therapy, and less than 45% of the dose-escalation patients had previously received checkpoint inhibitors. Intravenous ivuxolimab was administered to patients every 2 weeks at six dose levels: 0.01, 0.1, 0.3, 1.5, 3 and 10 mg/kg.

General conclusions and limits of the study: At doses of 0.1 to 3.0 mg/kg, clonal expansion of both CD4+ and CD8+ T cells in blood was seen between baseline and week 6. Partial responders in the 0.1-3.0 mg/kg groups had among the lowest normalized peripheral clonal expansion, especially among CD8+ T cells. On average, CD8+ T cells showed more expanded clones than CD4+ T cells after ivuxolimab. The antigen specificity of the clonally expanded peripheral T cells was not determined. Low levels of normalized T-cell clonal expansion were also shown by some nonresponding patients.

V lost 6 bases and J lost 4 bases; the stretch between them is 8 bases long. CDR1 MNHNS and CDR2 SASEGT are derived from the germline V gene. Spanning cysteine to phenylalanine, the CDR3 consists of 12 amino acids. The kept DNA is CDR3 alone, 36 bases in frame from the first base. To sequence the TCRbeta CDR3 region, genomic DNA was isolated from the sorted cells. The immunoSEQ Assay was used to sequence the TCRbeta CDR3 regions. Not all clones reach the TCRdb copy of this immuneACCESS table, which keeps in-frame sequences only. Checked studies attribute under half of the gap to unresolved V genes and leave the rest unexplained. The sample data list about 100,000 clones, and around 91% of these were observed just once. The ten biggest clones cover 0.15% to 0.2% of the sample.

The clonotype comes from an adult with an advanced solid tumor such as melanoma, head and neck, liver or kidney cancer. This chain is built from TRBV6-1 and TRBJ2-3; no D gene is confidently identified. The sample consisted of CD4+ or CD8+ T cells sorted from blood, taken in a trial of the OX40 agonist ivuxolimab. The CDR3 has the sequence CASRRSADTQYF. The sequenced DNA is TGTGCCAGCAGGAGATCAGCAGATACGCAGTATTTT.